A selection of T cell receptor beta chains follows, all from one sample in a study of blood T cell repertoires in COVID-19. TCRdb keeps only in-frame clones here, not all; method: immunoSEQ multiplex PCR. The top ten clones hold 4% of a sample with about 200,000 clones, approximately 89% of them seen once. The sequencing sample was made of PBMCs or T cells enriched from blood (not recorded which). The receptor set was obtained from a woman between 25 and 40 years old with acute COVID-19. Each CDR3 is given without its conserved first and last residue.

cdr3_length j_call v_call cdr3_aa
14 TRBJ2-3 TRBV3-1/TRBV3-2 ASSQDPGGSTDTQY
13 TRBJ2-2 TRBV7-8 ASSLVGQGTGELF
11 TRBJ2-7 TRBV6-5 ASSTTSSGEQY
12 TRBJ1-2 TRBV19 ASSIDGVDYGYT
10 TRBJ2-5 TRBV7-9 ASSVSEETQY
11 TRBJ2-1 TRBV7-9 ASSRGTDNEQF
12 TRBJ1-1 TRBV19 ASRRQGVVAEAF
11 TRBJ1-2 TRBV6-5 ASATGNGYGYT
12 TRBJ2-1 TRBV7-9 ASSFSQSYNEQF
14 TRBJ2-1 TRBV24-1 ATSGSRGSSYNEQF
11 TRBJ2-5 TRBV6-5 ASGAAWQETQY
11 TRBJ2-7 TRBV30 AWKRSTQGEQY
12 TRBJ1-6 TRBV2 ASTMDRVNSPLH
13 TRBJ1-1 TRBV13 ASSSWTGKNTEAF
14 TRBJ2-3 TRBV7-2 ASSLDLVGATDTQY
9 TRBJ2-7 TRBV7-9 ASSPSYEQY
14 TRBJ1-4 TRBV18 ASSPQLARSNEKLF
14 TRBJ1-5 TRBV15 ATSRERGGSNQPQH
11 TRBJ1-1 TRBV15 ATSIPGQSRAF
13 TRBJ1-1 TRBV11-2 ASSRTGVGGGEAF
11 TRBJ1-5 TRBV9 ASSGATGQPQH
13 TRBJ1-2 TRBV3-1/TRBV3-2 ASSQDAGATNGYT
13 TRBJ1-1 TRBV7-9 ASSLTRGRNTEAF
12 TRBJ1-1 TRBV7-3 ASSLHQGATEAF
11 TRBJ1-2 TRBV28 ASRTQGNYGYT
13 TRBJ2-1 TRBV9 ASSVGGGHLNEQF
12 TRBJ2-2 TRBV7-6 ASSRVPLTGELF
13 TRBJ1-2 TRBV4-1 ASSPITGENYGYT
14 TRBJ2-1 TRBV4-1 ASSHVGQGVLDEQF
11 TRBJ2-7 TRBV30 AWSTGQSYEQY
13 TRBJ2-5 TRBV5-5 ASSLGGAYQETQY
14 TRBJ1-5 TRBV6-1 ASSGPVRVGNQPQH
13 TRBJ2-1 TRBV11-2 ASSFGGLAYNEQF
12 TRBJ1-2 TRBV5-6 ASSLSQRPYGYT
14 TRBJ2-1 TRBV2 ASSLSGGARIHEQF
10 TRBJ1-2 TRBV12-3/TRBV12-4 ASSREGYGYT
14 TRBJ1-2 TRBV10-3 AISEYRQAYPYGYT
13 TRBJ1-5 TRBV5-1 ASIGQGGGNQPQH
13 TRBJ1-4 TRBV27 ASRTQGAPDEKLF
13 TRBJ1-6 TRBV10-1 ASSESGQGEAPLH
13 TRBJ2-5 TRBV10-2 ASSSGGGDQETQY
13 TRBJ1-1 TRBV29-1 SVPNRGPWATEAF
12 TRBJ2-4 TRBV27 ASSVSSGGLLWY
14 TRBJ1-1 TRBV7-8 ASRARTGEGRTEAF
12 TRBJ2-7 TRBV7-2 ASSLTGVAYEQY
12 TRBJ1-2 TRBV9 ASTLTGANYGYT
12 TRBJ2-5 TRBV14 ASSPAGLQETQY
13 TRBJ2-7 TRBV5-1 ASSLEDRGISEQY
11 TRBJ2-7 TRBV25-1 ASGPNGRGEQY
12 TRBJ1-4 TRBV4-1 ASSYGGPGEKLF
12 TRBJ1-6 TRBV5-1 ASTTGTGNSPLH
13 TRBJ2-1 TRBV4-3 ASSPGEGIRYEQF
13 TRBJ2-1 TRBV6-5 ATARLAGSYNEQF
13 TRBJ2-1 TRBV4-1 ASSQVHRVYNEQF
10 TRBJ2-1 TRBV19 ASSIGTGGPF
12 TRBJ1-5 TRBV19 ASSRQGAGQPQH
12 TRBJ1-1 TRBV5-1 ASSLAAGNTEAF